The entry that follows covers one T cell receptor beta chain sequence. What it binds is not known. The data are from a study of human T cells and chemical hapten exposure. Study observations and caveats: TCRs exceeding 1 in 1000 frequency stayed unchanged with DPC sensitization. PT1 expanded TCR counts and patch test score correlated positively.

This CDR3 spans 16 amino acids. V was cut by 7 bases and J by 0 bases, with 18 bases left in between. The germline V gene encodes CDR1 MDHEN and CDR2 SYDVKM. Each CDR3 protein gets one entry after TCRdb re-called the RACE reads with MiXCR. The sample has under 400,000 distinct CDR3 sequences; roughly 5.3% are singletons. The time point was: pre-sensitization, week 0. Treatment meaning: therapeutic diphenylcyclopropenone sensitization with weekly scalp DPC. Unfractionated whole blood was the source of the extracted total RNA. The origin of this receptor is a woman in her fifties or sixties with alopecia areata. Some clones in this sample may be carry-over from other donors' samples. This chain joins TRBV28 and TRBJ1-2; unclear D gene. Sequencing was performed on whole blood, taken in connection with sensitization to the hapten diphenylcyclopropenone (DPC). The CDR3 protein is CASTALGGPSNYGYTF. The CDR3 bases are TGTGCCAGCACCGCTCTTGGAGGGCCCTCTAACTATGGCTACACCTTC.